This T cell receptor (beta chain) is drawn from a study of blood T cell repertoires in COVID-19. Study information: In each case, the material was cDNA or gDNA derived from T cells, B-cell-depleted T cells, or PBMCs.

Produced via immunoSEQ multiplex PCR; TCRdb's table is partial and in-frame only. The data hold some 360,000 clones, with over 85% observed a single time. Looked up from germline, CDR1 is SGHRS and CDR2 is YFSETQ. Trimming left V 4 bases short and J 7 bases short, with 14 bases between. The CDR3 totals 13 residues. This sequence was found in a woman in her sixties or seventies with COVID-19, enrolled during active disease. This rearrangement joins TRBV5-1 to TRBJ1-2; a weak D match, TRBD1 (6 bases). Sequencing used peripheral blood. This CDR3 is CASSVGGQGGYTF. In DNA, the CDR3 is TGCGCCAGCAGCGTGGGGGGGCAAGGTGGCTACACCTTC. The full variable domain, with the rest looked up from reference TRBV5-1 and TRBJ1-2, is KAGVTQTPRYLIKTRGQQVTLSCSPISGHRSVSWYQQTPGQGLQFLFEYFSETQRNKGNFPGRFSGRQFSNSRSEMNVSTLELGDSALYLCASSVGGQGGYTFGSGTRLTVV.